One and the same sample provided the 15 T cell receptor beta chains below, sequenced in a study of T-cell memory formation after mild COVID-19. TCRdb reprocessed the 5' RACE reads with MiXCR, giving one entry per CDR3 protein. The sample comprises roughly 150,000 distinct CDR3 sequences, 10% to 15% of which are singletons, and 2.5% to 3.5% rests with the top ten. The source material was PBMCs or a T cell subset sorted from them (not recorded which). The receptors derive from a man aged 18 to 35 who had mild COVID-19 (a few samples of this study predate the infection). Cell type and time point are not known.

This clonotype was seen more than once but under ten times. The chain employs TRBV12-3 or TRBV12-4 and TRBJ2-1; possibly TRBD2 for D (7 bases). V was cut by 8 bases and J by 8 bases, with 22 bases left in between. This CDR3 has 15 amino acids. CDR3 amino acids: CASLLAGAPPYEQFF. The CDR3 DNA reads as TGTGCCAGCCTGTTGGCGGGGGCCCCCCCCTATGAGCAGTTCTTC.

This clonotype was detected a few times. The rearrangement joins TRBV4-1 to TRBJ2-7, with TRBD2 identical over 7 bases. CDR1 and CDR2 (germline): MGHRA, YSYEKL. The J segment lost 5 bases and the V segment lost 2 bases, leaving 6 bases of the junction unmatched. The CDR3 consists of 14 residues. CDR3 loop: CASSQMQGGDEQYF. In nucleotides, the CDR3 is TGCGCCAGCAGCCAAATGCAGGGAGGGGACGAGCAGTACTTC.

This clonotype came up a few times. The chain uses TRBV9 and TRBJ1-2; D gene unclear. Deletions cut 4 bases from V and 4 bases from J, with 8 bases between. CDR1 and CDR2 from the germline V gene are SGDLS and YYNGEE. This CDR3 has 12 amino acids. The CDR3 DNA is TGTGCCAGCAGCCACTGGGGCTATGGCTACACCTTC. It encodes CASSHWGYGYTF. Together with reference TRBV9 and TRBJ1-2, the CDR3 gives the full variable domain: DSGVTQTPKHLITATGQRVTLRCSPRSGDLSVYWYQQSLDQGLQFLIQYYNGEERAKGNILERFSAQQFPDLHSELNLSSLELGDSALYFCASSHWGYGYTFGSGTRLTVV.

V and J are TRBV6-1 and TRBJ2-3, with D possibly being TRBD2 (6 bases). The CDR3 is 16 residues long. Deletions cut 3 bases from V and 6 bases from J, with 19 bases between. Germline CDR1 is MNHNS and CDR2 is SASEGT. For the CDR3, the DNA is TGTGCCAGCAGTGATTTCCGGGGGTATGTGGATGATACGCAGTATTTT. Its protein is CASSDFRGYVDDTQYF.

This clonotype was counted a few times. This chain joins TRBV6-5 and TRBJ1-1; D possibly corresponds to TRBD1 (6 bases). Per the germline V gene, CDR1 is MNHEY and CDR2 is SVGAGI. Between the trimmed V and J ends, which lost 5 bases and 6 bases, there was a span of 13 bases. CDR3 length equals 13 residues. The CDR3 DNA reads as TGTGCCAGCAGTCCTCCGGGACACTCTGAAGCTTTCTTT. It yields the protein CASSPPGHSEAFF.

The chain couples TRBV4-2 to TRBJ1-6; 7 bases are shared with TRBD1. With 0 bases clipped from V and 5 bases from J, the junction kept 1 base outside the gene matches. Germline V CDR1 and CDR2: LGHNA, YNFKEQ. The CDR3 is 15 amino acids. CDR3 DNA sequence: TGTGCCAGCAGCCAAGAACAGGGGAATAATTCACCCCTCCACTTT. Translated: CASSQEQGNNSPLHF.

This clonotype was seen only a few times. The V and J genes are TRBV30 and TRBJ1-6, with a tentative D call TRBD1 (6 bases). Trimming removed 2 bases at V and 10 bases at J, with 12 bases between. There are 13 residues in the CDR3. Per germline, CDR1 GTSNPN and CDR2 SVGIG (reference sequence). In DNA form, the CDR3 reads TGTGCCTGGAGTCAGGGGCTCGGATCACCCCTCCACTTT. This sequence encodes CAWSQGLGSPLHF.

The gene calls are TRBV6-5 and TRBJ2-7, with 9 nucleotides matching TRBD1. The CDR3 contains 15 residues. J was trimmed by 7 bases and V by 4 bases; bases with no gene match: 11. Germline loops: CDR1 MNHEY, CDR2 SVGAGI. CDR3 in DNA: TGTGCCAGCAGTTGGTCCTTAGGACAGGGGAAAGAGCAGTACTTC. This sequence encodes CASSWSLGQGKEQYF.

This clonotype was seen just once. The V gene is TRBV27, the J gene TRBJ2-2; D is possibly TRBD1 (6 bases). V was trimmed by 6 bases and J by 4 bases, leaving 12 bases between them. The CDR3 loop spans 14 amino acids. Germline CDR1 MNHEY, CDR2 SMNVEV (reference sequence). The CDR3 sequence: CASSRDIFTGELFF. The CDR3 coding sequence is TGTGCCAGCAGCCGGGACATATTCACCGGGGAGCTGTTTTTT.

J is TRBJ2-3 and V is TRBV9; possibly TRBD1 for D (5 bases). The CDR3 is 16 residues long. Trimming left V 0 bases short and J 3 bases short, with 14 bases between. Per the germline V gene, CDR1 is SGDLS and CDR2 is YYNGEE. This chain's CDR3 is CASSVEGRGFTDTQYF. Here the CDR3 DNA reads TGTGCCAGCAGCGTAGAAGGAAGGGGCTTTACAGATACGCAGTATTTT.

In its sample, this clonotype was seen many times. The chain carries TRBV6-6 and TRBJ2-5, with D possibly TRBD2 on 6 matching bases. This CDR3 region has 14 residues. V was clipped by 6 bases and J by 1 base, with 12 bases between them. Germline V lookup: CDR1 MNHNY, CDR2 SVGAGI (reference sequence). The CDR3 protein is CASSPGGSQETQYF. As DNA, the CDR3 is TGTGCCAGCAGCCCCGGAGGGAGCCAAGAGACCCAGTACTTC.

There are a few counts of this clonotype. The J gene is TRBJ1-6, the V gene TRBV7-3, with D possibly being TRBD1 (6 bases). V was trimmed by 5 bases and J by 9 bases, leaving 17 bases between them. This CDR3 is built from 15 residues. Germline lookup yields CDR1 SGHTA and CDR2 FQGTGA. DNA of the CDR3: TGTGCCAGCAGCCCGAGCGGGGGGCGAGGTTCACCCCTCCACTTT. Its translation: CASSPSGGRGSPLHF. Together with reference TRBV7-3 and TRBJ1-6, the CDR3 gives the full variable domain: GAGVSQTPSNKVTEKGKYVELRCDPISGHTALYWYRQSLGQGPEFLIYFQGTGAADDSGLPNDRFFAVRPEGSVSTLKIQRTERGDSAVYLCASSPSGGRGSPLHFGNGTRLTVT.

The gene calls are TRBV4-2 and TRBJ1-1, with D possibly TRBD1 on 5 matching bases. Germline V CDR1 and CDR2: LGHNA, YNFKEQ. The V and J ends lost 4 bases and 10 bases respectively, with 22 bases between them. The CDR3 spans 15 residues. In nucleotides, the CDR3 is TGTGCCAGCAGCCCGCAGGCCTGGGGGTATGGAGTAGCTTTCTTT. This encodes CASSPQAWGYGVAFF.

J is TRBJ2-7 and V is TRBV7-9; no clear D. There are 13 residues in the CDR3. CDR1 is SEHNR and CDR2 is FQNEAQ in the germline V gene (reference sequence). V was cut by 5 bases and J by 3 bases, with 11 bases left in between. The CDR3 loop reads CASSPTPNYEQYF. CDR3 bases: TGTGCCAGCAGCCCTACACCAAACTACGAGCAGTACTTC.

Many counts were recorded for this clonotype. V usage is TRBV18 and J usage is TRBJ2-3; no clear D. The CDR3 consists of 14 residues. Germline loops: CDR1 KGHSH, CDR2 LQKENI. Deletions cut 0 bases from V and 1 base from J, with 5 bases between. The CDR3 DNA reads TGTGCCAGCTCACCACCGGTCCGCACAGATACGCAGTATTTT. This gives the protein CASSPPVRTDTQYF.